Below, 17 T cell receptor beta chains from the same sample are listed, as sequenced in a study of blood T cell repertoires in COVID-19 (dated by TCRdb to the early 2020s). Libraries were prepared through the immunoSEQ multiplex PCR assay. TCRdb stores this immuneACCESS table with in-frame sequences only. Part of the clones is absent; in the studies checked, under half of the shortfall reflects unresolved V genes, and no reason is known for the rest. Within this sample are about 160,000 clones, with about 90% of them counted one time only. The top ten clonotypes cover roughly 4.8% of the sample. The sample was peripheral blood. The receptors shown here come from a man aged 25 to 40 with COVID-19, enrolled during active disease.

The CDR3, as DNA: TGTGCCAGCAGGATGGGACAGCTTTTTTATGGCTACACCTTC. Its protein is CASRMGQLFYGYTF. The chain is built from TRBV6-5 and TRBJ1-2; the match to TRBD1 covers 7 bases. Germline V CDR1 and CDR2: MNHEY, SVGAGI. The CDR3 contains 14 residues. Trimming took 6 bases from V and 5 from J; bases not matched to a gene: 9.

The J gene is TRBJ2-5, the V gene TRBV7-8; TRBD1 agrees at 9 bases. Looked up from germline, CDR1 is SGHVS and CDR2 is FQNEAQ. Trimming removed 7 bases from V and 5 bases from J; junction bases left unmatched: 8. The CDR3 length is 14 residues. CDR3 nucleotide sequence: TGTGCCAGCAACCCTTACAGGGGGCTGGAGACCCAGTACTTC. This encodes CASNPYRGLETQYF.

This chain joins TRBV28 and TRBJ2-7; 8 bases fit TRBD1. Germline lookup yields CDR1 MDHEN and CDR2 SYDVKM. The CDR3 is 14 residues long. After removal of 7 bases from V and 5 bases from J, the junction contained 10 bases not matched to a gene. In DNA, the CDR3 is TGTGCCAGCACCCAAACCCAGGGGGCCCACGAGCAGTACTTC. It specifies CASTQTQGAHEQYF. Supplemented by reference TRBV28 and TRBJ2-7, the full variable domain reads DVKVTQSSRYLVKRTGEKVFLECVQDMDHENMFWYRQDPGLGLRLIYFSYDVKMKEKGDIPEGYSVSREKKERFSLILESASTNQTSMYLCASTQTQGAHEQYFGPGTRLTVT.

The CDR3 bases are TGTGCCAGCAGCTCCCTCCCGGTTGGGGTAGCGGGGATATCCTACGAGCAGTACTTC. It is translated as CASSSLPVGVAGISYEQYF. The chain is built from TRBV5-4 and TRBJ2-7; 8 nucleotides align to TRBD2. After removal of 3 bases from V and 1 base from J, the junction contained 18 bases not matched to a gene. The CDR3 is made up of 19 amino acids. Germline V gene sequence: CDR1 SGHNT, CDR2 YYREEE (reference sequence).

The chain employs TRBV6-5 and TRBJ1-2; 7 nucleotides agree with TRBD1. The V segment lost 6 bases and the J segment 7 bases; nucleotides outside the gene matches: 8. Germline CDR1 is MNHEY and CDR2 is SVGAGI. This CDR3 comprises 13 residues. The CDR3 DNA reads as TGTGCCAGCAGGCCCGGGACAGCTTTTGGCTACACCTTC. Encoded protein: CASRPGTAFGYTF.

This chain links TRBV19 with TRBJ2-1; tentatively, D is TRBD1 (5 bases). The CDR3 loop spans 13 amino acids. Trimming took off 5 bases at V and 5 bases at J, with 10 bases between the two ends. Germline values: CDR1 LNHDA, CDR2 SQIVND (reference sequence). CDR3 bases: TGTGCCAGTAGTGTAGGGGCCCACAATGAGCAGTTCTTC. Translating it yields CASSVGAHNEQFF.

V is TRBV28 and J is TRBJ2-7; tentative D call: TRBD1 (5 bases). Trimming left V 4 bases short and J 7 bases short, with 23 bases between. CDR1 is MDHEN, CDR2 SYDVKM, per germline. CDR3 length: 16 residues. This chain's CDR3 is CASSSPGKALKKEQYF. The CDR3 nucleotides read TGTGCCAGCAGTTCTCCAGGGAAGGCCTTAAAGAAGGAGCAGTACTTC.

On this clone itself: The sample contains more than one DNA sequence encoding this CDR3. J is TRBJ2-7 and V is TRBV27; maybe TRBD2 (7 bases). V lost 11 bases and J 5 bases, leaving 37 bases between the germline ends. Germline V gene lookup returns CDR1 MNHEY and CDR2 SMNVEV (reference sequence). The CDR3 has 19 amino acids. Written as DNA, the CDR3 is TGTGCCGGGGGGGCAGGGGAACATCCCCCACATCCTCTACTGAACGAGCAGTACTTC. Translating it yields CAGGAGEHPPHPLLNEQYF.

This rearrangement joins TRBV4-3 to TRBJ2-5; 7 bases are a match to TRBD2. This CDR3 is built from 16 residues. Trimming at V came to 1 base and at J to 5 bases, leaving 10 bases not matched to a gene. Germline values: CDR1 LGHNA, CDR2 YSLEER. This chain's CDR3 is CASSQGPAGEKETQYF. The CDR3 DNA sequence: TGCGCCAGCAGCCAAGGCCCGGCGGGAGAGAAGGAGACCCAGTACTTC.

The chain links TRBV4-1 to TRBJ2-7, with 8 bases identical to TRBD2. The CDR3 sequence is 16 residues long. In germline, CDR1 is MGHRA, CDR2 YSYEKL. Trimming at V came to 1 base and at J to 0 bases, leaving 5 bases not matched to a gene. CDR3 residues: CASSQGTGGPSYEQYF. CDR3 nucleotide sequence: TGCGCCAGCAGCCAAGGGACGGGAGGGCCCTCCTACGAGCAGTACTTC.

The V gene is TRBV4-3, the J gene TRBJ1-4; D gene unclear. V lost 0 bases, J lost 5 bases, and 7 bases lay in between. CDR1 is LGHNA and CDR2 is YSLEER in the germline V gene. CDR3 length equals 14 residues. This CDR3 reads CASSQDRLNEKLFF. As DNA, the CDR3 is TGCGCCAGCAGCCAAGACAGGCTAAATGAAAAACTGTTTTTT.

V is TRBV2 and J is TRBJ1-5; 11 nucleotides agree with TRBD1. The CDR3 is 15 residues long. The ends lost 7 bases at V and 2 bases at J; junction bases unmatched: 4. Germline assignment: CDR1 SNHLY and CDR2 FYNNEI. CDR3 in DNA: TGTGCCAGCAAAAGGACAGGGGGCGGCAATCAGCCCCAGCATTTT. It translates to CASKRTGGGNQPQHF.

The rearrangement links TRBV19 to TRBJ1-5, with 7 bases matching TRBD1. This CDR3 contains 13 residues. Trimming at V came to 11 bases and at J to 6 bases, leaving 10 bases not matched to a gene. Per germline, CDR1 LNHDA and CDR2 SQIVND (reference sequence). The CDR3 reads CAGDQGESQPQHF. For the CDR3, the DNA is TGTGCCGGCGACCAGGGGGAGAGTCAGCCCCAGCATTTT.

The chain has TRBV10-3 and TRBJ1-5; perhaps TRBD1 as D (5 bases). Trimming cost V 2 bases and J 2 bases, with 13 bases left between them. CDR1 is ENHRY, CDR2 SYGVKD, per germline. The CDR3 sequence is 16 residues long. The CDR3, as DNA: TGTGCCATCAGTGAGACGGGGGGAGGCGGCAATCAGCCCCAGCATTTT. Translation: CAISETGGGGNQPQHF.

V usage is TRBV12-3 or TRBV12-4 and J usage is TRBJ2-1, with D possibly being TRBD1 (5 bases). CDR3 length equals 10 residues. V was shortened by 10 bases and J by 7 bases, with 8 bases between the two germline ends. In nucleotides, the CDR3 is TGTGCCACAGGGTGGAATGAGCAGTTCTTC. Its translation: CATGWNEQFF.

V and J are TRBV28 and TRBJ2-7; the D gene is possibly TRBD2 (6 bases). Germline assignment: CDR1 MDHEN and CDR2 SYDVKM. The V end was cut by 2 bases, the J end by 2 bases, with 10 bases between. The CDR3 is made up of 14 amino acids. DNA of the CDR3: TGTGCCAGCAGTTTAGGGACTCCCACCTACGAGCAGTACTTC. Translation: CASSLGTPTYEQYF.

V is TRBV18 and J is TRBJ2-3; no reliable D call. Trimming cost V 1 base and J 0 bases, with 8 bases left between them. The CDR3 has 15 amino acids. Germline V gene data show CDR1 as KGHSH and CDR2 as LQKENI. The CDR3 region is CASSPQYRSTDTQYF. DNA for the CDR3: TGTGCCAGCTCACCACAGTACAGAAGCACAGATACGCAGTATTTT.